The clone carrying this T cell receptor (beta chain) was found a few times. The sample belongs to a study of blood T cell repertoires in COVID-19. The wider study: T cells, B-cell-depleted T cells, or PBMCs provided the cDNA or gDNA that served as material.

Authors' data handling: For nucleated cells, counts were estimated from reference gene primer amplification. The method was immunoSEQ multiplex PCR; TCRdb's version includes in-frame clones alone and lacks a portion of them. For V, J and clone size, that table is used; D and trimming come from the DNA. The table includes 200,000 to 250,000 clones, roughly 85% detected once. The age range of participants was 18 to 89 years, with residence in about two dozen US areas. Cohorts were assigned according to the clinical history that participants reported. Sequencing was done on a sample of PBMCs or T cells enriched from blood (not recorded which). The TCR comes from a woman aged 40 to 49 with acute COVID-19.

The CDR3 reads CASRSGSDEQFF. CDR3 in DNA: TGTGCCAGCCGGAGCGGGAGCGATGAGCAGTTCTTC. The chain couples TRBV6-4 to TRBJ2-1, with 8 bases matching TRBD2. Germline CDR1 is MRHNA and CDR2 is SNTAGT. V was clipped by 8 bases and J by 8 bases; unmatched bases: 5. This CDR3 contains 12 residues.